The 14 T cell receptor beta chains below come from one sample, sequenced in a study of blood T cell repertoires in COVID-19. The repertoire was sequenced with immunoSEQ multiplex PCR; TCRdb's copy has only in-frame clones and lacks some. The sample yields some 160,000 clones, nearly 80% seen once. The source material was peripheral blood. The receptors stem from a woman of 80 years or more with acute or convalescent COVID-19.

The chain employs TRBV5-1 and TRBJ1-2, with D possibly matching TRBD1 (6 bases). Germline CDR1 and CDR2: SGHRS and YFSETQ. CDR3 length equals 15 residues. V was pared by 0 bases and J by 3 bases, with 12 bases between. The chain's CDR3 is CASSLDRAVDYGYTF. For the CDR3, the DNA is TGCGCCAGCAGCTTGGACAGGGCTGTTGACTATGGCTACACCTTC.

The sample holds one count of this clone. The V call is TRBV7-2, the J call TRBJ2-1, with TRBD2 matching over 10 bases. Germline CDR1 SGHTA, CDR2 FQGNSA. This CDR3 has 16 amino acids. With V trimmed by 4 bases and J by 7 bases, 10 bases remained unmatched. In DNA, the CDR3 is TGTGCCAGCAGCTCCCAAGCGGGAGGGTATAAGAATGAGCAGTTCTTC. Amino acids: CASSSQAGGYKNEQFF.

This clone was counted a few times. The CDR3 protein is CASRGTYNEQFF. CDR3 in DNA: TGTGCCAGTAGGGGGACTTATAATGAGCAGTTCTTC. The chain uses TRBV19 and TRBJ2-1, with a tentative D call TRBD2 (6 bases). V was trimmed by 6 bases and J by 7 bases, leaving 10 bases between them. Germline V gene lookup returns CDR1 LNHDA and CDR2 SQIVND (reference sequence). The CDR3 contains 12 residues. The whole variable domain, remainder taken from reference TRBV19 and TRBJ2-1, is DGGITQSPKYLFRKEGQNVTLSCEQNLNHDAMYWYRQDPGQGLRLIYYSQIVNDFQKGDIAEGYSVSREKKESFPLTVTSAQKNPTAFYLCASRGTYNEQFFGPGTRLTVL.

J is TRBJ1-3 and V is TRBV7-9; 7 bases match TRBD1. Trimming cost V 1 base and J 0 bases; bases outside gene matches: 9. The CDR3 consists of 18 residues. Germline loops: CDR1 SEHNR, CDR2 FQNEAQ (reference sequence). The CDR3 spells CASSLGWTGGNSGNTIYF. The CDR3, as DNA: TGTGCCAGCAGCTTAGGGTGGACAGGTGGAAACTCTGGAAACACCATATATTTT.

Only one count was recorded for this clone. The genes are TRBV7-9 and TRBJ1-3, with TRBD1 as a possible D gene (5 bases). V was pared by 5 bases and J by 3 bases, with 14 bases between. Germline CDR1 reads SEHNR; CDR2 reads FQNEAQ (reference sequence). The CDR3 has 15 residues. The CDR3 sequence is CASSLLGGIGNTIYF. The DNA of the CDR3 is TGTGCCAGCAGCCTACTGGGGGGGATTGGAAACACCATATATTTT.

This clone was seen more than once but under ten times. The rearrangement links TRBV19 to TRBJ1-5; D is perhaps TRBD1 (6 bases). This CDR3 contains 15 residues. The ends were cut back, 5 bases at V and 2 bases at J, with 13 bases in the middle. Per germline, CDR1 LNHDA and CDR2 SQIVND (reference sequence). CDR3 sequence (DNA): TGTGCCAGTAGTCCGCTACAGGGAGGCAATCAGCCCCAGCATTTT. It is translated as CASSPLQGGNQPQHF.

Concerning this clone: Additional DNA sequences in this sample encode the identical CDR3. V and J are TRBV5-1 and TRBJ2-3, with TRBD1 matching over 9 bases. CDR3 length: 15 amino acids. V gave up 3 bases and J gave up 0 bases; unmatched junction bases: 2. Germline loops: CDR1 SGHRS, CDR2 YFSETQ. The CDR3 protein is CASSSGTGSTDTQYF. The CDR3 DNA reads as TGCGCCAGCAGCTCCGGGACAGGGAGCACAGATACGCAGTATTTT.

The chain uses TRBV7-8 and TRBJ2-7, with D perhaps matching TRBD1 (6 bases). This CDR3 is built from 12 residues. Germline loops: CDR1 SGHVS, CDR2 FQNEAQ. Trimming cost V 5 bases and J 4 bases, with 9 bases left between them. CDR3 sequence reads: CASSGDKYEQYF. CDR3 sequence (DNA): TGTGCCAGCAGCGGGGACAAATACGAGCAGTACTTC.

This clone has more than one count but fewer than ten. The chain uses TRBV7-8 and TRBJ1-4, with D tentatively TRBD1 (6 bases). V lost 5 bases to trimming and J lost 10 bases, with 20 bases between them. The germline V gene encodes CDR1 SGHVS and CDR2 FQNEAQ. The CDR3 sequence is 15 residues long. This CDR3 is CASSLGGGTIRKLFF. CDR3 in DNA: TGTGCCAGCAGCCTAGGGGGAGGGACCATAAGAAAACTGTTTTTT.

This clone showed up just once. The rearrangement joins TRBV19 to TRBJ2-1; D not resolved. The CDR3 consists of 13 residues. Germline loops: CDR1 LNHDA, CDR2 SQIVND (reference sequence). With 6 bases removed from V and 7 bases from J, the gap between germline ends came to 13 bases. The CDR3 sequence: CASRGPYGNEQFF. CDR3 nucleotide sequence: TGTGCCAGTAGAGGCCCTTACGGGAATGAGCAGTTCTTC.

The chain is built from TRBV5-4 and TRBJ1-1; D is ambiguous. Trimming stripped 7 bases from V and 4 bases from J, with 14 bases between. Germline-derived CDR1 and CDR2 are SGHNT and YYREEE (reference sequence). The CDR3 totals 13 residues. CDR3 protein: CASGYAGSTEAFF. CDR3 coding DNA: TGTGCCAGCGGATACGCAGGAAGCACTGAAGCTTTCTTT.

The chain employs TRBV5-1 and TRBJ2-3; no clear D gene. CDR1 and CDR2 from the germline V gene are SGHRS and YFSETQ. The CDR3 loop spans 13 amino acids. The V and J ends lost 1 base and 1 base respectively, with 4 bases between them. The CDR3 DNA sequence: TGCGCCAGCAGCTTGTATGGCACAGATACGCAGTATTTT. Translation: CASSLYGTDTQYF.

V usage is TRBV30 and J usage is TRBJ1-4, with D hard to call. The germline V and J ends were trimmed by 5 bases and 2 bases, with 12 bases remaining between them. The CDR3 is 14 amino acids. Germline V gives CDR1 GTSNPN, CDR2 SVGIG (reference sequence). CDR3 bases: TGTGCCTGGGGTACGGGAGCCACTAATGAAAAACTGTTTTTT. This sequence encodes CAWGTGATNEKLFF.

This chain's CDR3 is CASSLSVATNEKLFF. DNA of the CDR3: TGTGCCAGCAGCTTATCCGTTGCAACTAATGAAAAACTGTTTTTT. V gene TRBV11-2 combines with J gene TRBJ1-4; D not resolved. CDR1 is SGHAT, CDR2 FQNNGV, per germline. Trimming pared 2 bases from V and 0 bases from J, leaving 7 bases between. The CDR3 sequence is 15 residues long.